These 5 T cell receptor beta chains were sequenced from one sample in a study of blood T cell repertoires in COVID-19. Profiling relied on immunoSEQ multiplex PCR, and the TCRdb table lists in-frame clones only, not all of them. The data hold about 280,000 clones, with roughly 85% observed a single time. The sample was peripheral blood. These receptor sequences come from a man aged 50 to 60 with active or convalescent COVID-19.

A remark on this clone: This same CDR3 is encoded by further DNA sequences in the sample. The rearrangement uses TRBV7-3 and TRBJ2-1; possible D gene TRBD2, 5 bases. The CDR3 is 15 residues long. Between the trimmed V and J ends, which lost 4 bases and 7 bases, there was a span of 17 bases. Germline lookup yields CDR1 SGHTA and CDR2 FQGTGA. The CDR3 DNA reads as TGTGCCAGCAGCTCCCCTAGTGGCCGAGGGAATGAGCAGTTCTTC. As protein: CASSSPSGRGNEQFF.

The chain links TRBV4-2 to TRBJ2-1, with TRBD1 identical over 7 bases. With 0 bases clipped from V and 10 bases from J, the junction kept 6 bases outside the gene matches. CDR1 and CDR2 (germline): LGHNA, YNFKEQ. CDR3 size: 14 residues. The CDR3 reads CASSQDLQGREQFF. As DNA, the CDR3 is TGTGCCAGCAGCCAAGATCTACAGGGGCGCGAGCAGTTCTTC.

Turning to this clone: Other DNA sequences in this sample translate to the same CDR3. The rearrangement uses TRBV9 and TRBJ1-1, with D unclear. CDR1 is SGDLS and CDR2 is YYNGEE in the germline V gene. V was trimmed by 0 bases and J by 1 base, leaving 4 bases between them. The CDR3 runs to 13 residues. CDR3 nucleotide sequence: TGTGCCAGCAGCGTAGATAGGAACACTGAAGCTTTCTTT. Protein product: CASSVDRNTEAFF.

This chain connects TRBV12-3 or TRBV12-4 to TRBJ1-1; D remains ambiguous. The CDR3 is 11 residues long. The ends were cut back, 5 bases at V and 7 bases at J, with 8 bases in the middle. The chain's CDR3 is CASSPGGEAFF. The CDR3 region has the DNA TGTGCCAGCAGTCCCGGAGGTGAAGCTTTCTTT.

J is TRBJ2-1 and V is TRBV25-1, with 8 positions matching TRBD2. This CDR3 comprises 13 residues. V dropped 4 bases and J dropped 8; count of bases not matched to a gene: 4. CDR1 is MGHDK, CDR2 SYGVNS, per germline. In nucleotides, the CDR3 is TGTGCCAGCAGTGGCGGGAGGTGGGATGAGCAGTTCTTC. Amino acid sequence: CASSGGRWDEQFF.